A single sample is the source of the 19 T cell receptor beta chains below, sequenced in a study of metastatic and nonmetastatic thyroid tumors. TCRdb re-clonotyped the PCR reads via MiXCR. The table has around 70,000 clones, roughly 18% seen once. Each patient came to thyroid surgery without any prior treatment (of any kind). The sequenced material came from blood. Receptors originate from a female donor with papillary thyroid cancer or a benign thyroid nodule (not recorded which). Some clones in this sample may be carry-over from other donors' samples.

The sample holds many counts of this clone. This chain uses TRBV19 with TRBJ2-7; no clear D. Trimming took 2 bases from V and 6 from J, leaving 11 bases between them. The CDR3 is 13 amino acids. CDR1 is LNHDA, CDR2 SQIVND, per germline (reference sequence). The CDR3 reads CASSIIVSGEQYF. The CDR3 DNA follows: TGTGCCAGTAGTATAATAGTAAGTGGCGAGCAGTACTTC. The variable domain in full, completed from reference TRBV19 and TRBJ2-7, reads DGGITQSPKYLFRKEGQNVTLSCEQNLNHDAMYWYRQDPGQGLRLIYYSQIVNDFQKGDIAEGYSVSREKKESFPLTVTSAQKNPTAFYLCASSIIVSGEQYFGPGTRLTVT.

The chain couples TRBV6-1 to TRBJ2-7, with D unclear. Germline V lookup: CDR1 MNHNS, CDR2 SASEGT. This CDR3 spans 12 amino acids. Trimming left V 5 bases short and J 6 bases short, with 11 bases between. As DNA, the CDR3 is TGTGCCAGCAGTCATCGTGTCCGCGAGCAGTACTTC. Its translation is CASSHRVREQYF.

This clone was counted many times. The chain carries TRBV5-1 and TRBJ1-4; TRBD1 matches at 9 bases. The ends lost 4 bases at V and 4 bases at J; junction bases unmatched: 2. The germline CDR1 and CDR2 sequences are SGHRS and YFSETQ. This CDR3 is 14 amino acids long. CDR3 sequence reads: CASSQTGGNEKLFF. The CDR3 DNA sequence: TGCGCCAGCAGCCAGACAGGGGGTAATGAAAAACTGTTTTTT.

The chain recombines TRBV6-1 with TRBJ2-1; D call uncertain. The CDR3 covers 11 residues. The germline V gene encodes CDR1 MNHNS and CDR2 SASEGT. Trimming removed 4 bases from V and 7 bases from J, with 5 bases in between. For the CDR3, the DNA is TGTGCCAGCAGTGGAGGAAATGAGCAGTTCTTC. Protein sequence: CASSGGNEQFF.

This clone has just a few counts. Other DNA sequences of this sample code for an identical CDR3. The genes are TRBV5-4 and TRBJ2-7, with 10 bases matching TRBD2. The CDR3 has 16 amino acids. The junction had 12 bases not matched to a gene; V was cut back by 4 bases and J by 5 bases. Germline loops: CDR1 SGHNT, CDR2 YYREEE (reference sequence). The CDR3 nucleotides are TGTGCCAGCAGCCTCCCCGGGGATAGCGGGAGGCACGAGCAGTACTTC. Translation: CASSLPGDSGRHEQYF.

This clone was detected a few times. The chain combines TRBV10-2 with TRBJ2-1, with 10 bases lining up with TRBD2. The V and J ends lost 7 bases and 4 bases, in that order; junction bases with no gene match: 4. The CDR3 runs to 14 residues. In germline, CDR1 is WSHSY, CDR2 SAAADI. The CDR3 DNA is TGCGCCAGCACCCTTAGCGGGAGGTACAATGAGCAGTTCTTC. Its translation is CASTLSGRYNEQFF.

DNA of the CDR3: TGTGCCAGCAGTTTAGCCCCGATCTATGGCTACACCTTC. This gives the protein CASSLAPIYGYTF. The genes are TRBV28 and TRBJ1-2; D is ambiguous. CDR1 is MDHEN, CDR2 SYDVKM, per germline. Trimming removed 2 bases from V and 4 bases from J, with 8 bases in between. The CDR3 runs 13 residues.

This clone was counted ten times or more. This chain links TRBV3-1 with TRBJ1-2, with D possibly being TRBD1 (5 bases). V lost 1 base and J 8 bases, leaving 17 bases between the germline ends. The CDR3 is made up of 15 amino acids. The germline V gene has CDR1 LGHDT and CDR2 YNNKEL (reference sequence). The CDR3, as DNA: TGTGCCAGCAGCCAAGTCGACGGCCGGGGGAGCGGCTACACCTTC. Protein product: CASSQVDGRGSGYTF.

In its sample, this clone was seen a few times. The chain uses TRBV6-1 and TRBJ2-1; no clear D gene. The CDR3 runs to 12 residues. Trimming left V 9 bases short and J 0 bases short, with 6 bases between. The germline V gene has CDR1 MNHNS and CDR2 SASEGT. The CDR3 is CASSLSYNEQFF. DNA for the CDR3: TGTGCCAGTAGCCTCTCCTACAATGAGCAGTTCTTC.

There are many counts of this clone. The rearrangement joins TRBV6-2 or TRBV6-3 to TRBJ1-4; D is ambiguous. Per germline, CDR1 MNHEY and CDR2 SVGEGT. CDR3 length equals 11 residues. Deletions cut 6 bases from V and 6 bases from J, with 5 bases between. The CDR3 here is CASRFDEKLFF. In DNA form, the CDR3 reads TGTGCCAGCAGGTTCGATGAAAAACTGTTTTTT.

As regards this clone: The junction departs from germline at one end; a sequencing error may be responsible. The chain carries TRBV2 and TRBJ2-3; 7 nucleotides agree with TRBD2. The CDR3 totals 15 residues. Germline CDR1 is SNHLY and CDR2 is FYNNEI. CDR3 in amino acids: CASPAPAGSTDMQYF. The DNA of the CDR3 is TGTGCCAGTCCCGCCCCAGCGGGAAGCACAGATATGCAGTATTTT.

This clone was seen at least ten times. The rearrangement uses TRBV18 and TRBJ1-1; unclear D gene. V gave up 2 bases and J gave up 6 bases, with 13 bases separating them. This CDR3 contains 14 residues. Germline V gene lookup returns CDR1 KGHSH and CDR2 LQKENI. CDR3 loop: CASSPGLYGAEAFF. CDR3 nucleotides: TGTGCCAGCTCACCAGGGTTATATGGCGCTGAAGCTTTCTTT.

This clone was picked up many times. The chain carries TRBV28 and TRBJ1-2; TRBD1 aligns across 9 bases. Germline V gene data show CDR1 as MDHEN and CDR2 as SYDVKM. The CDR3 totals 14 residues. Trimming cost V 6 bases and J 8 bases; bases outside gene matches: 10. The CDR3, as DNA: TGTGCCAGCAGGCCGGGACAGGGACTGTTGGGCTACACCTTC. It yields the protein CASRPGQGLLGYTF.

This chain connects TRBV9 to TRBJ2-1; TRBD2 matches at 8 bases. The V segment lost 3 bases and the J segment 6 bases; nucleotides outside the gene matches: 8. The germline V gene encodes CDR1 SGDLS and CDR2 YYNGEE. This CDR3 has 15 amino acids. As DNA, the CDR3 is TGTGCCAGCAGCGGTAGCGGGACCCCGCCCAATGAGCAGTTCTTC. Its translation: CASSGSGTPPNEQFF.

This clone was picked up many times. The chain employs TRBV28 and TRBJ2-3; 10 bases are shared with TRBD2. This CDR3 is built from 16 residues. The germline CDR1 and CDR2 sequences are MDHEN and SYDVKM. The J segment lost 6 bases and the V segment lost 4 bases, leaving 10 bases of the junction unmatched. The CDR3 loop reads CASSSRLAGPGDTQYF. Written as DNA, the CDR3 is TGTGCCAGCAGTTCCAGACTAGCGGGCCCTGGGGATACGCAGTATTTT.

On this clone: This may be a read error, as it is one base from a much larger clone. CDR3 protein: CASLAGVDTQYF. The DNA of the CDR3 is TGTGCCAGCCTTGCCGGGGTAGATACGCAGTATTTT. The chain joins TRBV11-3 to TRBJ2-3; D might be TRBD2 (5 bases). V gave up 8 bases and J gave up 5 bases, with 11 bases separating them. The germline CDR1 and CDR2 sequences are SGHNT and YENEEA. The CDR3 length is 12 residues. The complete variable domain, with remaining parts taken from reference TRBV11-3 and TRBJ2-3, reads EAGVVQSPRYKIIEKKQPVAFWCNPISGHNTLYWYLQNLGQGPELLIRYENEEAVDDSQLPKDRFSAERLKGVDSTLKIQPAELGDSAVYLCASLAGVDTQYFGPGTRLTVL.

This chain links TRBV30 with TRBJ1-4; no definite D call. The V end lost 2 bases, the J end lost 4 bases, and 11 bases lay between the germline ends. Germline CDR1 is GTSNPN and CDR2 is SVGIG (reference sequence). There are 14 residues in the CDR3. This CDR3 is CAWSNWGINEKLFF. CDR3 sequence (DNA): TGTGCCTGGAGTAACTGGGGTATTAATGAAAAACTGTTTTTT.

This clone was seen repeatedly, ten times or more. The chain employs TRBV18 and TRBJ2-6; D call uncertain. V lost 7 bases and J lost 2, with 3 bases in between. The CDR3 consists of 12 residues. Looked up from germline, CDR1 is KGHSH and CDR2 is LQKENI. The CDR3 DNA sequence: TGTGCCAGCTTAACTGGGGCCAACGTCCTGACTTTC. Translating gives CASLTGANVLTF.

This clone has at least ten counts. CDR3 sequence: CASSELGLVTQYF. CDR3 nucleotide sequence: TGCGCCAGCAGTGAGCTGGGGCTAGTTACGCAGTATTTT. V usage is TRBV10-1 and J usage is TRBJ2-3, with D perhaps TRBD1 (5 bases). The V end was cut by 2 bases, the J end by 8 bases, with 11 bases between. There are 13 residues in the CDR3. Germline CDR1 and CDR2: WNHNN and SYGVQD (reference sequence).